These 13 T cell receptor beta chains were all obtained from the same sample, sequenced in a study of T cells after yellow fever vaccination. In TCRdb, the 5' RACE reads were re-called with MiXCR into one record per CDR3 protein. The sample records approximately 300,000 distinct CDR3 sequences, about 10% being singletons. The sample here was CD4+ T cells sorted from PBMCs, taken 45 days after the yellow fever booster vaccination. Receptors were obtained from a man between 18 and 29 years old who received the YFV17D yellow fever vaccine.

V usage is TRBV6-6 and J usage is TRBJ2-5; D gene unclear. The CDR3 totals 11 residues. Germline values: CDR1 MNHNY, CDR2 SVGAGI (reference sequence). The V end was cut by 8 bases, the J end by 1 base, with 5 bases between. CDR3 in amino acids: CASDAQETQYF. For the CDR3, the DNA is TGTGCCAGCGATGCCCAAGAGACCCAGTACTTC.

The V call is TRBV7-8, the J call TRBJ1-4, with D hard to call. CDR1 SGHVS and CDR2 FQNEAQ come from the germline V gene. The V end lost 2 bases, the J end lost 0 bases, and 10 bases lay between the germline ends. The CDR3 spans 16 residues. In DNA form, the CDR3 reads TGTGCCAGCAGCTTAAGGTTGACGGCAACTAATGAAAAACTGTTTTTT. Translation: CASSLRLTATNEKLFF. The full variable domain, completed using reference TRBV7-8 and TRBJ1-4, is GAGVSQSPRYKVAKRGQDVALRCDPISGHVSLFWYQQALGQGPEFLTYFQNEAQLDKSGLPSDRFFAERPEGSVSTLKIQRTQQEDSAVYLCASSLRLTATNEKLFFGSGTQLSVL.

The V gene is TRBV7-9, the J gene TRBJ1-1; the match to TRBD1 covers 9 bases. V was clipped by 5 bases and J by 6 bases; unmatched bases: 13. This CDR3 spans 16 amino acids. Germline-derived CDR1 and CDR2 are SEHNR and FQNEAQ (reference sequence). The CDR3 DNA reads TGTGCCAGCAGCCGTCCCGGGACAGGGTTGGGCGCTGAAGCTTTCTTT. Encoded protein: CASSRPGTGLGAEAFF. Using reference TRBV7-9 and TRBJ1-1 for the parts outside the CDR3, the full variable domain is DTGVSQNPRHKITKRGQNVTFRCDPISEHNRLYWYRQTLGQGPEFLTYFQNEAQLEKSRLLSDRFSAERPKGSFSTLEIQRTEQGDSAMYLCASSRPGTGLGAEAFFGQGTRLTVV.

This clonotype occurred a few times. The CDR3 sequence is CASSQLPGAGAQETQYF. The CDR3 DNA follows: TGTGCCAGCAGCCAGCTACCCGGGGCGGGGGCCCAAGAGACCCAGTACTTC. The V and J genes are TRBV4-2 and TRBJ2-5, with a weak D call TRBD2 (7 bases). With 3 bases removed from V and 1 base from J, the gap between germline ends came to 18 bases. This CDR3 contains 17 residues. Germline V gene lookup returns CDR1 LGHNA and CDR2 YNFKEQ.

The sample holds many counts of this clonotype. The gene calls are TRBV11-1 and TRBJ2-1; 8 bases are a match to TRBD2. The junction had 4 bases not matched to a gene; V was cut back by 0 bases and J by 0 bases. The CDR3 extends over 17 amino acids. Looked up from germline, CDR1 is SGHAT and CDR2 is FQDESV (reference sequence). The DNA for the CDR3 is TGTGCCAGCAGCTTAGCGCTAAGCGGGAGCTCCTACAATGAGCAGTTCTTC. Translation gives CASSLALSGSSYNEQFF. Using reference TRBV11-1 and TRBJ2-1 for the parts outside the CDR3, the full variable domain is EAEVAQSPRYKITEKSQAVAFWCDPISGHATLYWYRQILGQGPELLVQFQDESVVDDSQLPKDRFSAERLKGVDSTLKIQPAELGDSAMYLCASSLALSGSSYNEQFFGPGTRLTVL.

The rearrangement uses TRBV3-1 and TRBJ1-6; 9 nucleotides agree with TRBD1. CDR1 is LGHDT and CDR2 is YNNKEL in the germline V gene (reference sequence). This CDR3 is built from 13 residues. The ends lost 2 bases at V and 11 bases at J; junction bases unmatched: 1. The CDR3 protein is CASSQRQGAPLHF. The CDR3 DNA reads TGTGCCAGCAGCCAAAGACAGGGGGCACCCCTCCACTTT.

The chain joins TRBV7-2 to TRBJ1-5; possible D gene TRBD1, 5 bases. The CDR3 runs 13 residues. Trimming took 8 bases from V and 3 from J, leaving 11 bases between them. CDR1 and CDR2 from the germline V gene are SGHTA and FQGNSA. CDR3 nucleotide sequence: TGTGCCAGCCTACAGGACCTCAATCAGCCCCAGCATTTT. It encodes CASLQDLNQPQHF.

The chain recombines TRBV9 with TRBJ2-3, with 10 bases fitting TRBD1. CDR3 length: 16 amino acids. Germline V gene data show CDR1 as SGDLS and CDR2 as YYNGEE. Trimming took 7 bases from V and 1 from J; bases not matched to a gene: 9. CDR3 nucleotide sequence: TGTGCCAGCGCTAGACAGGGGGCGACTCGCACAGATACGCAGTATTTT. Translating gives CASARQGATRTDTQYF.

The CDR3 DNA reads TGCAGCGTCCGAAGGGCAGAGAACACCGGGGAGCTGTTTTTT. The encoded protein is CSVRRAENTGELFF. V gene TRBV29-1 combines with J gene TRBJ2-2, with unresolved D. The CDR3 is 14 amino acids. Between the trimmed V and J ends, which lost 6 bases and 1 base, there was a span of 12 bases. The germline V gene encodes CDR1 SQVTM and CDR2 ANQGSEA.

The chain combines TRBV21-1 with TRBJ2-7; the table's D call, TRBD2, has no DNA check behind it. TRBV21-1 is described as a pseudogene. CDR3 length equals 16 residues. Here the CDR3 DNA reads TGTGCCAGCAGCAAAGAAGGCGGGGGGCCTCGGTACGAGCAGTACTTC. It specifies CASSKEGGGPRYEQYF.

There are a few counts of this clonotype. The rearrangement links TRBV20-1 to TRBJ2-2, with 10 bases matching TRBD1. The CDR3 spans 16 residues. The germline V gene encodes CDR1 DFQATT and CDR2 SNEGSKA (reference sequence). V lost 6 bases, J lost 6 bases, and 13 bases stayed unmatched. CDR3 bases: TGCAGTGCCCCGAAGGGGGACAGGGGTTTCGCCGGGGAGCTGTTTTTT. This sequence encodes CSAPKGDRGFAGELFF.

The rearrangement links TRBV20-1 to TRBJ2-4; TRBD1 is a possible D gene (5 bases). This CDR3 spans 16 amino acids. Germline V gene lookup returns CDR1 DFQATT and CDR2 SNEGSKA (reference sequence). With 5 bases removed from V and 1 base from J, the gap between germline ends came to 18 bases. CDR3: CSAADRLAQAKNIQYF. CDR3 bases: TGCAGTGCTGCCGACAGATTGGCGCAGGCCAAAAACATTCAGTACTTC.

This clonotype has a count of ten or more. The chain has TRBV7-9 and TRBJ1-1, with 7 nucleotides matching TRBD1. The CDR3 runs 15 residues. V lost 0 bases, J lost 5 bases, and 6 bases stayed unmatched. Germline-derived CDR1 and CDR2 are SEHNR and FQNEAQ (reference sequence). CDR3 loop: CASSLATGIVTEAFF. In DNA form, the CDR3 reads TGTGCCAGCAGCTTAGCGACAGGGATAGTGACTGAAGCTTTCTTT.